Following are 21 T cell receptor beta chains from one sample sequenced in a study of Ad26.COV2.S vaccination and SARS-CoV-2 variants. Treatment defined: around 19 received Ad26.COV2.S at low or high dose, single or two shots; several received placebo; per-sample allocation not given. Day 63 following the first vaccine or placebo injection was when the samples were taken. Sequencing used immunoSEQ multiplex PCR; TCRdb keeps in-frame clones, though not all of them. This table holds 440,000 or so clones, 92% found once. The source material was peripheral blood, sampled in a trial of Ad26.COV2.S vaccine versus placebo. These receptors originate from a person aged 18-60 years who received the Ad26.COV2.S COVID-19 vaccine or a placebo.

The count of this clone is one. V and J are TRBV2 and TRBJ2-3; no firm D call. Deletions cut 8 bases from V and 2 bases from J, with 11 bases between. The CDR3 consists of 13 residues. Germline lookup yields CDR1 SNHLY and CDR2 FYNNEI. Here the CDR3 DNA reads TGTGCCAGCCGTGCGGCTTACACAGATACGCAGTATTTT. It translates to CASRAAYTDTQYF. The complete variable domain, with remaining parts taken from reference TRBV2 and TRBJ2-3, reads EPEVTQTPSHQVTQMGQEVILRCVPISNHLYFYWYRQILGQKVEFLVSFYNNEISEKSEIFDDQFSVERPDGSNFTLKIRSTKLEDSAMYFCASRAAYTDTQYFGPGTRLTVL.

J is TRBJ2-7 and V is TRBV4-3; TRBD2 agrees at 7 bases. CDR1 and CDR2 (germline): LGHNA, YSLEER. The CDR3 spans 16 residues. V shed 3 bases and J 2 bases; nucleotides not matched to a gene: 10. The CDR3 region has the DNA TGCGCCAGCAGCCAGGGACGAGCGCGGGGGACCTACGAGCAGTACTTC. Protein: CASSQGRARGTYEQYF.

The V gene is TRBV9, the J gene TRBJ1-1, with 7 positions matching TRBD1. The J segment lost 4 bases and the V segment lost 4 bases, leaving 7 bases of the junction unmatched. The germline V gene has CDR1 SGDLS and CDR2 YYNGEE. This CDR3 region has 14 residues. The DNA for the CDR3 is TGTGCCAGCAGCATTGTGACAGGGACCACTGAAGCTTTCTTT. This translates into CASSIVTGTTEAFF.

The J gene is TRBJ1-3, the V gene TRBV6-1; tentative D call: TRBD1 (5 bases). The CDR3 has 16 residues. The V gene lost 3 bases and the J gene lost 0 bases, with 12 bases spanning the gap. Germline CDR1 is MNHNS and CDR2 is SASEGT. Here the CDR3 reads CASSESPGSSGNTIYF. Here the CDR3 DNA reads TGTGCCAGCAGTGAGTCGCCAGGGTCCTCTGGAAACACCATATATTTT.

The chain couples TRBV19 to TRBJ1-1, with 7 positions matching TRBD1. Germline V gene sequence: CDR1 LNHDA, CDR2 SQIVND (reference sequence). The trim removed 5 bases at V and 5 bases at J, leaving 5 bases unmatched. There are 13 residues in the CDR3. The CDR3 nucleotides read TGTGCCAGTAGTCCAGACAGGGCAACTGAAGCTTTCTTT. It translates to CASSPDRATEAFF.

This clone occurred once. The chain couples TRBV30 to TRBJ2-7; 7 nucleotides line up with TRBD1. V trimming: 8 bases; J trimming: 5 bases; junction bases outside the gene matches: 6. The CDR3 consists of 11 residues. Looked up from germline, CDR1 is GTSNPN and CDR2 is SVGIG (reference sequence). CDR3 DNA sequence: TGTGCCCAGGGACAGTCCCACGAGCAGTACTTC. Translated, it gives CAQGQSHEQYF.

Written as DNA, the CDR3 is TGCAGCGTTCGACATCCTGAAGCTTTCTTT. Translating it yields CSVRHPEAFF. This chain uses TRBV29-1 with TRBJ1-1; D not resolved. Trimming shortened V by 5 bases and J by 6 bases, and 7 bases separated the two germline ends. This CDR3 comprises 10 residues. Germline V gives CDR1 SQVTM, CDR2 ANQGSEA.

The V and J genes are TRBV7-2 and TRBJ2-7, with D possibly matching TRBD1 (6 bases). CDR1 is SGHTA and CDR2 is FQGNSA in the germline V gene. CDR3 length: 14 residues. The V gene lost 6 bases and the J gene lost 1 base, with 13 bases spanning the gap. CDR3 nucleotide sequence: TGTGCCAGCAGAAGTCCCGGACAGTCCTACGAGCAGTACTTC. Protein sequence: CASRSPGQSYEQYF.

This clone came up a few times. This chain's CDR3 is CASSYLGQGNQPQHF. The CDR3 DNA follows: TGTGCCAGCAGTTACCTTGGGCAGGGCAATCAGCCCCAGCATTTT. The rearrangement uses TRBV6-2 or TRBV6-3 and TRBJ1-5; unclear D gene. Germline V gene lookup returns CDR1 MNHEY and CDR2 SVGEGT. Trimming removed 2 bases at V and 2 bases at J, with 10 bases between. This CDR3 has 15 residues.

DNA for the CDR3: TGTGCCAGCAGCCAGGGACTTGGCTACACCTTC. It specifies CASSQGLGYTF. V is TRBV5-6 and J is TRBJ1-2, with a possible D match to TRBD1 (5 bases). The CDR3 is made up of 11 amino acids. Germline-derived CDR1 and CDR2 are SGHDT and YYEEEE. The ends were cut back, 4 bases at V and 7 bases at J, with 8 bases in the middle. Full variable domain (remainder filled in from reference TRBV5-6 and TRBJ1-2): DAGVTQSPTHLIKTRGQQVTLRCSPKSGHDTVSWYQQALGQGPQFIFQYYEEEERQRGNFPDRFSGHQFPNYSSELNVNALLLGDSALYLCASSQGLGYTFGSGTRLTVV.

In its sample, this clone was seen once. The V gene is TRBV28, the J gene TRBJ1-5; D not resolved. This CDR3 is built from 13 residues. Germline-derived CDR1 and CDR2 are MDHEN and SYDVKM. The V end lost 6 bases, the J end lost 7 bases, and 13 bases lay between the germline ends. CDR3 sequence (DNA): TGTGCCAGCAGGGACCCGGTCCGCCAGCCCCAGCATTTT. This sequence encodes CASRDPVRQPQHF.

The chain employs TRBV11-2 and TRBJ2-7; 7 nucleotides line up with TRBD2. Germline V gene data show CDR1 as SGHAT and CDR2 as FQNNGV. The length of the CDR3 is 16 residues. V was pared by 4 bases and J by 2 bases, with 11 bases of the junction left unmatched. The CDR3 coding sequence is TGTGCCAGCAGCTATTACCAGGGCGGGGGTCCCTACGAGCAGTACTTC. Translation: CASSYYQGGGPYEQYF.

The chain is built from TRBV19 and TRBJ2-1; 8 bases fit TRBD2. J gave up 5 bases and V 3 bases, and 9 bases lay outside the gene matches. This CDR3 has 16 residues. CDR1 is LNHDA, CDR2 SQIVND, per germline (reference sequence). CDR3 sequence reads: CASSIYGGAYHNEQFF. The CDR3 nucleotides are TGTGCCAGTAGTATTTACGGGGGGGCCTACCACAATGAGCAGTTCTTC.

V gene TRBV9 combines with J gene TRBJ1-1; perhaps TRBD1 as D (5 bases). The CDR3 contains 15 residues. Trimming took off 0 bases at V and 8 bases at J, with 17 bases between the two ends. Germline V gene lookup returns CDR1 SGDLS and CDR2 YYNGEE. This CDR3 reads CASSVAPLQGQEAFF. In DNA, the CDR3 is TGTGCCAGCAGCGTAGCCCCGCTTCAGGGTCAAGAAGCTTTCTTT.

The rearrangement uses TRBV27 and TRBJ2-7; 9 bases agree with TRBD1. The J segment lost 2 bases and the V segment lost 1 base, leaving 3 bases of the junction unmatched. CDR1 MNHEY and CDR2 SMNVEV come from the germline V gene (reference sequence). The CDR3 runs to 15 residues. CDR3 nucleotides: TGTGCCAGCAGTTTATGGGGGACAGGGCCCTACGAGCAGTACTTC. This translates into CASSLWGTGPYEQYF.

This rearrangement joins TRBV28 to TRBJ2-3; 9 bases fit TRBD2. This CDR3 is built from 18 residues. Per germline, CDR1 MDHEN and CDR2 SYDVKM. With 2 bases clipped from V and 2 bases from J, the junction kept 11 bases outside the gene matches. The CDR3 DNA follows: TGTGCCAGCAGTTTACCGGGTCGGACTAGCGAGTACACAGATACGCAGTATTTT. Its translation is CASSLPGRTSEYTDTQYF.

CDR3 loop: CASRSRTTYEQYF. The CDR3 DNA reads as TGTGCCAGCCGGAGTCGGACCACCTACGAGCAGTACTTC. The V gene is TRBV28, the J gene TRBJ2-7, with unresolved D. CDR3 length: 13 amino acids. V was clipped by 8 bases and J by 2 bases, with 13 bases between them. Germline values: CDR1 MDHEN, CDR2 SYDVKM.

The J gene is TRBJ2-1, the V gene TRBV5-5, with 9 nucleotides matching TRBD1. After removal of 5 bases from V and 1 base from J, the junction contained 4 bases not matched to a gene. In germline, CDR1 is SGHKS, CDR2 YYEKEE (reference sequence). The CDR3 is 15 amino acids. CDR3 DNA: TGTGCCAGCAGTCGACAGGGGGAGTCCTACAATGAGCAGTTCTTC. Its translation: CASSRQGESYNEQFF.

The chain couples TRBV3-1 (or the pseudogene TRBV3-2) to TRBJ1-4, with a tentative D call TRBD1 (6 bases). Germline V lookup: CDR1 LGHDT, CDR2 YNNKEL (reference sequence). Trimming took off 3 bases at V and 2 bases at J, with 10 bases between the two ends. The CDR3 is 15 residues long. CDR3 in DNA: TGTGCCAGCAGCCAGGGGGCGCGCACTAATGAAAAACTGTTTTTT. It encodes CASSQGARTNEKLFF.

This sequence joins TRBV27 and TRBJ2-7; 8 bases are a match to TRBD2. CDR1 and CDR2 (germline): MNHEY, SMNVEV (reference sequence). V was pared by 7 bases and J by 3 bases, with 14 bases of the junction left unmatched. The CDR3 spans 16 residues. The CDR3 loop reads CASTQMAGGRYYEQYF. The CDR3 DNA reads as TGTGCCAGCACCCAGATGGCGGGGGGTCGATACTACGAGCAGTACTTC.

About this clone itself: Other DNA sequences of this sample code for an identical CDR3. J is TRBJ2-1 and V is TRBV7-2; D uncertain. The V end was cut by 1 base, the J end by 0 bases, with 4 bases between. Germline CDR1 SGHTA, CDR2 FQGNSA. This CDR3 is built from 14 residues. The CDR3 nucleotides are TGTGCCAGCAGCTTAGGGGGCTCCTACAATGAGCAGTTCTTC. Translation gives CASSLGGSYNEQFF. Looking up the rest from reference TRBV7-2 and TRBJ2-1 gives the full variable domain: GAGVSQSPSNKVTEKGKDVELRCDPISGHTALYWYRQSLGQGLEFLIYFQGNSAPDKSGLPSDRFSAERTGGSVSTLTIQRTQQEDSAVYLCASSLGGSYNEQFFGPGTRLTVL.